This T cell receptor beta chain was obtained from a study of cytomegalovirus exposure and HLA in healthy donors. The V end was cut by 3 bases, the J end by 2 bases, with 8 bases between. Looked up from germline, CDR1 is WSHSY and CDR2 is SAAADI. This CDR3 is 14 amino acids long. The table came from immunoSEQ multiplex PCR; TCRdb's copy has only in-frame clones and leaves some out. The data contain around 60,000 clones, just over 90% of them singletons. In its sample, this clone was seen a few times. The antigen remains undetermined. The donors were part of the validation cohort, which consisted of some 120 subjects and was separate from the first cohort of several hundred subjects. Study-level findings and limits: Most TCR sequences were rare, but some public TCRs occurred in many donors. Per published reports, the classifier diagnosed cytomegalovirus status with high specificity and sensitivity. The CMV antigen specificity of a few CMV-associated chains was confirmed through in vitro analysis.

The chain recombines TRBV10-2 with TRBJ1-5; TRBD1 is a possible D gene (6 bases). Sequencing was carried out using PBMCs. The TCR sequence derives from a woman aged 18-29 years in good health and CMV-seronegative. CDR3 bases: TGCGCCAGCAGTGAATCAGGGGGCAATCAGCCCCAGCATTTT. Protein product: CASSESGGNQPQHF.